This T cell receptor beta chain was profiled in a study of cytomegalovirus exposure and HLA in healthy donors. PCR involved 60 Vbeta and 13 Jbeta primers. Method: immunoSEQ multiplex PCR; TCRdb's copy keeps in-frame clones and lacks some. The sample comprises about 180,000 clones, approximately 82% of which are singletons, and about 1.3% rests with the top ten. Study results and limitations: Later analysis revealed greater clonal expansion in HLA-associated TCR beta chains than in equally common others. Sequence variants that were highly shared formed a cluster that was likely a sequencing artifact. Accurate prediction of HLA-A and HLA-B alleles (for most subjects) was reportedly achieved from TCR beta sequences.

Points on this clone: Its antigen is unidentified.

The CDR3 consists of 17 residues. Germline V gene sequence: CDR1 LNHDA, CDR2 SQIVND (reference sequence). V was cut by 3 bases and J by 1 base, with 17 bases left in between. The sequencing input was PBMCs. This sequence originates from a girl aged 2-10 years in good health and CMV-seropositive. The J gene is TRBJ2-3, the V gene TRBV19; D uncertain. CDR3 coding DNA: TGTGCCAGTAGTATGTCAGCGTCGGCGGTACGCACAGATACGCAGTATTTT. Its translation is CASSMSASAVRTDTQYF.